A selection of T cell receptor beta chains follows, all from one sample in a study of CXCR3-negative and CXCR3-positive naive CD8 T cells. TCRdb reprocessed the 5' RACE reads; each CDR3 protein has one entry and no DNA is given. The specimen's table records 130,000 or so distinct CDR3 sequences. Material for sequencing was naive CXCR3+ CD8+ T cells from blood. Every receptor here comes from a human donor in good health. Some clones in this sample may be carry-over from other donors' samples. CDR3s include the opening cysteine and the closing phenylalanine or tryptophan.

>TRBJ2-5|TRBV14
CASSLFPGQGAIKETQYF
>TRBJ2-5|TRBV7-8
CASSSAPVRETQYF
>TRBJ1-2|TRBV29-1
CSVVQPYGYTF
>TRBJ1-1|TRBV6-5
CASSYYGEGGTEAFF
>TRBJ2-7|TRBV3-1
CASSGMDGRGYEQYF
>TRBJ2-7|TRBV29-1
CSVEGRGRNEQYF
>TRBJ2-3|TRBV11-3
CASSSLGRAVNTSTDTQYF
>TRBJ2-7|TRBV7-9
CASRGPFRNEQYF
>TRBJ2-1|TRBV7-2
CASSLGGVSYNEQFF
>TRBJ1-2|TRBV9
CASSEWTGPLGYTF
>TRBJ2-2|TRBV29-1
CSVEESGFETGELFF
>TRBJ2-1|TRBV15
CATSGGANNEQFF
>TRBJ2-1|TRBV29-1
CSVPSHGYNEQFF
>TRBJ2-5|TRBV27
CASSRTSGEGETQYF
>TRBJ2-7|TRBV20-1
CSARDFTGQGSYEQYF
>TRBJ2-1|TRBV29-1
CSGSYSSYNEQFF
>TRBJ1-1|TRBV20-1
CSARTGGNTEAFF
>TRBJ1-2|TRBV9
CASSPADGFSTLTF
>TRBJ1-1|TRBV6-2/TRBV6-3
CASDTGPNTEAFF
>TRBJ2-3|TRBV7-2
CASSLPTLAGGPDTQYF
>TRBJ2-1|TRBV2
CASSRLLSSYNEQFF
>TRBJ2-5|TRBV6-6
CASSYGAGQGETQYF
>TRBJ2-1|TRBV12-3/TRBV12-4
CASSLVAYNEQFF
>TRBJ2-7|TRBV5-8
CASSFSPRVQYF
>TRBJ2-1|TRBV9
CASSVDSGLAASDEQFF
>TRBJ1-1|TRBV12-3/TRBV12-4
CASLYPTVGTAEAFF
>TRBJ2-7|TRBV7-2
CASSLIGAGGHEQYF
>TRBJ2-2|TRBV9
CASSVGTARELFF
>TRBJ2-5|TRBV28
CASSPWTGSQETQYF
>TRBJ1-2|TRBV28
CASSLFRFDGYTF
>TRBJ2-1|TRBV7-9
CASSEGQGVAYNEQFF
>TRBJ2-3|TRBV9
CASWGPIPYFTDTQYF
>TRBJ1-1|TRBV7-9
CASSLGPFEAFF
>TRBJ2-7|TRBV12-3/TRBV12-4
CASSLQGAYYEQYF
>TRBJ2-5|TRBV25-1
CASSGPLPTGGETQYF
>TRBJ2-7|TRBV12-3/TRBV12-4
CASRAGGLADPQYF
>TRBJ2-5|TRBV12-3/TRBV12-4
CASSFWETQYF